These 5 T cell receptor beta chains came from one sample sequenced in a study of regulatory T cells in long-lasting Graves disease. As to time point: persistent/refractory GD, antithyroid drugs over 5 years with positive TRAb. The TCR library was prepared using RNA isolated from PBMCs. TCR beta libraries were built with iRepertoire HTBI primers and Arm-PCR of CDR3 regions. TCRdb analysed the multiplex PCR reads with MiXCR anew, one entry per CDR3 protein. The table records 600,000 to 800,000 distinct CDR3 sequences, 30% of them present only once. The input for sequencing was peripheral blood mononuclear cells (PBMCs), taken when the disease was refractory, from a patient treated with antithyroid drugs. These receptors originate from a female donor with Graves disease.

This clonotype was picked up a small number of times. This chain links TRBV6-1 with TRBJ2-7; either TRBD1 or TRBD2 may supply D (5 bases each). V was cut by 3 bases and J by 4 bases, with 10 bases left in between. This CDR3 contains 13 residues. Germline V gene sequence: CDR1 MNHNS, CDR2 SASEGT. CDR3 nucleotide sequence: TGTGCCAGCAGTGAGTGGGACGTTTACGAGCAGTACTTC. This gives the protein CASSEWDVYEQYF.

V usage is TRBV20-1 and J usage is TRBJ1-1, with D tentatively TRBD1 (5 bases). Trimming shortened V by 2 bases and J by 6 bases, and 10 bases separated the two germline ends. The CDR3 is 12 amino acids. Looked up from germline, CDR1 is DFQATT and CDR2 is SNEGSKA (reference sequence). The CDR3 sequence is CSARSGAAEAFF. CDR3 in DNA: TGCAGTGCTAGATCCGGGGCAGCTGAAGCTTTCTTT.

This clonotype was counted a few times. V usage is TRBV9 and J usage is TRBJ1-3; possible D gene TRBD1, 5 bases. The CDR3 extends over 15 amino acids. V was pared by 0 bases and J by 4 bases, with 11 bases between. Germline-derived CDR1 and CDR2 are SGDLS and YYNGEE. The CDR3 reads CASSVVARAGNTIYF. The CDR3 region has the DNA TGTGCCAGCAGCGTAGTAGCCAGGGCCGGAAACACCATATATTTT.

The J gene is TRBJ2-5, the V gene TRBV20-1, with TRBD2 matching over 12 bases. The CDR3 is made up of 17 amino acids. V trimming: 3 bases; J trimming: 4 bases; junction bases outside the gene matches: 12. Germline values: CDR1 DFQATT, CDR2 SNEGSKA (reference sequence). The CDR3 spells CSASPGTSGLLGETQYF. For the CDR3, the DNA is TGCAGTGCTAGCCCCGGGACTAGCGGGTTACTAGGAGAGACCCAGTACTTC.

This clonotype came up a few times. This chain joins TRBV7-3 and TRBJ1-1; D is perhaps TRBD1 (6 bases). This CDR3 region has 15 residues. Germline V gene data show CDR1 as SGHTA and CDR2 as FQGTGA. The V end was cut by 1 base, the J end by 2 bases, with 11 bases between. The CDR3 loop is CASSLNGQINTEAFF. The CDR3 DNA follows: TGTGCCAGCAGCTTAAATGGACAGATCAACACTGAAGCTTTCTTT.